Below, 21 T cell receptor beta chains from the same sample are listed, as sequenced in a study of T cells in Graves' hyperthyroidism and ophthalmopathy. The source material, RNA transcripts, was used to amplify TCR beta CDR3 regions. The study used the HTBI primer set for a first-round RT-PCR of the TCR CDR3. TCRdb processed the multiplex PCR reads anew with MiXCR; each CDR3 protein has one entry. Among approximately 740,000 distinct CDR3 sequences listed, 12% to 15% were seen once. Sequencing input: blood. Source of these receptors: a young woman with Graves' hyperthyroidism.

This clonotype was observed a few times. Given a much more abundant clone one base away, this may be a read error. The gene calls are TRBV18 and TRBJ2-7; 9 bases line up with TRBD1. There are 14 residues in the CDR3. Germline assignment: CDR1 KGHSH and CDR2 LQKENI. V dropped 6 bases and J dropped 4; count of bases not matched to a gene: 7. The CDR3 reads CASSNRDREYEQYF. The CDR3 bases are TGTGCCAGCTCCAACCGGGACAGGGAGTACGAGCAGTACTTC.

CDR3 loop: CASSYSNRVDDYTF. CDR3 in DNA: TGTGCCAGCAGTTACTCGAACAGGGTCGATGACTACACCTTC. The chain carries TRBV6-2 or TRBV6-3 and TRBJ1-2, with D possibly being TRBD1 (6 bases). CDR1 and CDR2 (germline): MNHEY, SVGEGT. Trimming took 0 bases from V and 10 from J, leaving 15 bases between them. CDR3 length: 14 amino acids.

J is TRBJ2-3 and V is TRBV10-3; the match to TRBD2 covers 9 bases. Germline V gives CDR1 ENHRY, CDR2 SYGVKD. CDR3 size: 18 residues. V was clipped by 2 bases and J by 3 bases; unmatched bases: 12. The CDR3 sequence: CAISERPIAGAGTDTQYF. CDR3 DNA: TGTGCCATCAGTGAGAGACCCATAGCGGGAGCCGGGACAGATACGCAGTATTTT.

This clonotype came up many times. This chain joins TRBV20-1 and TRBJ2-1, with D perhaps being TRBD1 or TRBD2 (5 bases each). CDR1 DFQATT and CDR2 SNEGSKA come from the germline V gene (reference sequence). V was pared by 2 bases and J by 13 bases, with 18 bases between. The CDR3 is 13 amino acids. The CDR3 region is CSARPNQGRGQFF. The CDR3 nucleotides read TGCAGTGCTAGACCTAACCAGGGACGAGGACAGTTCTTC.

This clonotype was counted at least ten times. This chain's CDR3 is CASSPPWWEASNSYEQYF. The DNA of the CDR3 is TGTGCCAGCAGCCCACCTTGGTGGGAGGCCTCGAACTCTTACGAGCAGTACTTC. The V gene is TRBV7-2, the J gene TRBJ2-7; D is possibly TRBD2 (6 bases). Looked up from germline, CDR1 is SGHTA and CDR2 is FQGNSA. Trimming pared 5 bases from V and 4 bases from J, leaving 27 bases between. This CDR3 region has 18 residues.

This clonotype came up a few times. This chain joins TRBV7-3 and TRBJ1-6, with D hard to call. The CDR3 has 16 residues. Germline V gene data show CDR1 as SGHTA and CDR2 as FQGTGA. V was shortened by 1 base and J by 6 bases, with 13 bases between the two germline ends. The CDR3 DNA reads TGTGCCAGCAGCTTAAGCTCAAGGCAGTTTAATTCACCCCTCCACTTT. The encoded protein is CASSLSSRQFNSPLHF.

V is TRBV11-2 and J is TRBJ1-2; 7 bases agree with TRBD1. With V trimmed by 5 bases and J by 3 bases, 12 bases remained unmatched. Germline assignment: CDR1 SGHAT and CDR2 FQNNGV. This CDR3 has 16 residues. CDR3 protein: CASSPRGRGYDYGYTF. The CDR3 region has the DNA TGTGCCAGCAGCCCCCGTGGCAGGGGGTACGACTATGGCTACACCTTC.

The V and J genes are TRBV6-2 or TRBV6-3 and TRBJ2-1; D might be TRBD1 (5 bases). This CDR3 region has 15 residues. Germline V lookup: CDR1 MNHEY, CDR2 SVGEGT. V was clipped by 5 bases and J by 0 bases, with 11 bases between them. CDR3 DNA sequence: TGTGCCAGCAGTGACAGATGGAGCTCCTACAATGAGCAGTTCTTC. Protein product: CASSDRWSSYNEQFF.

This clonotype was seen many times. The rearrangement links TRBV30 to TRBJ1-4; 7 positions match TRBD1. The CDR3 has 12 amino acids. The V gene end was trimmed by 3 bases and the J gene end by 8 bases; junction bases not matched to a gene: 3. CDR1 GTSNPN and CDR2 SVGIG come from the germline V gene (reference sequence). Here the CDR3 reads CAWRPTGEKLFF. Here the CDR3 DNA reads TGTGCCTGGAGACCGACAGGGGAAAAACTGTTTTTT. Full variable domain (remainder filled in from reference TRBV30 and TRBJ1-4): SQTIHQWPATLVQPVGSPLSLECTVEGTSNPNLYWYRQAAGRGLQLLFYSVGIGQISSEVPQNLSASRPQDRQFILSSKKLLLSDSGFYLCAWRPTGEKLFFGSGTQLSVL.

This clonotype was picked up a small number of times. The gene calls are TRBV29-1 and TRBJ2-7; D might be TRBD1 (5 bases). CDR3 length equals 12 residues. The germline V gene has CDR1 SQVTM and CDR2 ANQGSEA. With 5 bases removed from V and 3 bases from J, the gap between germline ends came to 11 bases. CDR3 sequence reads: CSVSTGFYEQYF. CDR3 DNA sequence: TGCAGCGTTTCAACAGGATTCTACGAGCAGTACTTC.

The sample holds many counts of this clonotype. The J gene is TRBJ2-7, the V gene TRBV3-1; maybe TRBD2 (5 bases). The CDR3 sequence is 14 residues long. CDR1 is LGHDT, CDR2 YNNKEL, per germline (reference sequence). The V gene lost 2 bases and the J gene lost 7 bases, with 15 bases spanning the gap. The CDR3 sequence: CASSQTPKVAEQYF. CDR3 DNA: TGTGCCAGCAGCCAAACCCCCAAGGTAGCGGAGCAGTACTTC.

This clonotype was seen a handful of times. The chain uses TRBV7-3 and TRBJ2-1; 14 bases line up with TRBD2. V gave up 4 bases and J gave up 7 bases; unmatched junction bases: 3. The CDR3 covers 15 residues. CDR1 and CDR2 from the germline V gene are SGHTA and FQGTGA. The CDR3 DNA is TGTGCCAGCAGCTGGGGACTAGCGGGAGTGAATGAGCAGTTCTTC. Its protein is CASSWGLAGVNEQFF. The full variable domain, completed using reference TRBV7-3 and TRBJ2-1, is GAGVSQTPSNKVTEKGKYVELRCDPISGHTALYWYRQSLGQGPEFLIYFQGTGAADDSGLPNDRFFAVRPEGSVSTLKIQRTERGDSAVYLCASSWGLAGVNEQFFGPGTRLTVL.

Written as DNA, the CDR3 is TGTGCCAGCAGCCATCGTTGGGACAGGGAAAACTACGAGCAGTACTTC. Translating it yields CASSHRWDRENYEQYF. The chain couples TRBV5-4 to TRBJ2-7; the match to TRBD1 covers 9 bases. V lost 4 bases, J lost 3 bases, and 11 bases stayed unmatched. In germline, CDR1 is SGHNT, CDR2 YYREEE (reference sequence). There are 16 residues in the CDR3. Filled out from reference TRBV5-4 and TRBJ2-7, the complete variable domain reads ETGVTQSPTHLIKTRGQQVTLRCSSQSGHNTVSWYQQALGQGPQFIFQYYREEENGRGNFPPRFSGLQFPNYSSELNVNALELDDSALYLCASSHRWDRENYEQYFGPGTRLTVT.

The chain employs TRBV10-3 and TRBJ2-5; 8 bases align to TRBD1. The CDR3 is made up of 14 amino acids. V shed 6 bases, J shed 0 bases, and the junction held 3 bases outside the gene matches. Germline assignment: CDR1 ENHRY and CDR2 SYGVKD. The CDR3 region has the DNA TGTGCCATCAGGCCGACAGGGGACCAAGAGACCCAGTACTTC. Residues: CAIRPTGDQETQYF.

There are many counts of this clonotype. This chain links TRBV12-3 or TRBV12-4 with TRBJ1-2, with 7 bases fitting TRBD1. The junction had 4 bases not matched to a gene; V was cut back by 5 bases and J by 4 bases. The CDR3 is made up of 13 amino acids. The DNA of the CDR3 is TGTGCCAGCAGTCGGACAGGCAGCTATGGCTACACCTTC. Its protein is CASSRTGSYGYTF.

Many counts were recorded for this clonotype. The rearrangement uses TRBV11-2 and TRBJ2-2; D remains ambiguous. V gave up 3 bases and J gave up 1 base, with 15 bases separating them. This CDR3 region has 17 residues. Germline CDR1 reads SGHAT; CDR2 reads FQNNGV. Here the CDR3 reads CASSLYRVGGNTGELFF. The CDR3, as DNA: TGTGCCAGCAGCTTGTACCGCGTAGGCGGGAACACCGGGGAGCTGTTTTTT.

Details on this clonotype: A read error may explain this, as a much larger clone is one base away. V usage is TRBV12-3 or TRBV12-4 and J usage is TRBJ1-2; tentatively, D is TRBD1 (5 bases). The CDR3 has 14 residues. V was trimmed by 5 bases and J by 2 bases, leaving 12 bases between them. CDR3 coding DNA: TGTGCCAGCAGTAGATTGGGACCAAACTATGGCTACACCTTC. This sequence encodes CASSRLGPNYGYTF.

Many counts were recorded for this clonotype. A clone one base away is much larger, so this may be a read error. The chain recombines TRBV7-3 with TRBJ2-3; 9 nucleotides align to TRBD1. Germline V gene lookup returns CDR1 SGHTA and CDR2 FQGTGA. The CDR3 totals 16 residues. Trimming took 4 bases from V and 2 from J; bases not matched to a gene: 7. The CDR3 nucleotides read TGTGCCAGCAGCTCGGAACAGGGGGCTAACACAGATACGCAGTATTTT. Its translation: CASSSEQGANTDTQYF.

This clonotype was counted ten times or more. The V and J genes are TRBV7-9 and TRBJ2-5; 9 bases are a match to TRBD1. Germline CDR1 and CDR2: SEHNR and FQNEAQ (reference sequence). The junction had 3 bases not matched to a gene; V was cut back by 3 bases and J by 4 bases. The CDR3 runs 14 residues. The CDR3 region has the DNA TGTGCCAGCAGCTTGGCGACAGGGGGAGAGACCCAGTACTTC. Translating it yields CASSLATGGETQYF.

V gene TRBV5-1 combines with J gene TRBJ2-3; the D gene is possibly TRBD2 (6 bases). Trimming shortened V by 0 bases and J by 0 bases, and 17 bases separated the two germline ends. The germline CDR1 and CDR2 sequences are SGHRS and YFSETQ. The CDR3 contains 18 residues. The CDR3 region is CASSLDPIAGPSTDTQYF. The CDR3, as DNA: TGCGCCAGCAGCTTGGACCCCATCGCGGGACCTAGCACAGATACGCAGTATTTT.

The table lists this clonotype with many counts. The chain joins TRBV12-3 or TRBV12-4 to TRBJ2-1, with 9 bases that match TRBD2. The CDR3 length is 15 residues. The junction had 9 bases not matched to a gene; V was cut back by 7 bases and J by 5 bases. This chain's CDR3 is CASNMGIAGDNEQFF. CDR3 bases: TGTGCCAGCAACATGGGGATAGCGGGGGACAATGAGCAGTTCTTC.